What follows are 16 T cell receptor beta chains derived from one specimen sequenced in a study of CD8 T cells in Susac syndrome (dated by TCRdb to the late 2010s). Libraries were constructed by the immunoSEQ multiplex PCR assay. RNA was extracted using the RNeasy kit, and 0.5 to 1 microgram was reverse transcribed with random hexamers. The public reads were quality trimmed at Q25 with fastp and then assembled into clones with MiXCR by TCRdb, keeping productive beta chains. Every entry covers one CDR3 protein and lists the most common genes and DNA from its rows. The sample yields over 70,000 distinct CDR3 sequences; 90% to 97% were counted once. Roughly 0.68% of the sample rests with the top ten. Sequencing used CD8+ T cells from PBMCs. The receptors stem from a human donor with Susac syndrome.

The chain has TRBV30 and TRBJ2-2, with TRBD2 matching over 8 bases. The trim removed 8 bases at V and 3 bases at J, leaving 11 bases unmatched. Looked up from germline, CDR1 is GTSNPN and CDR2 is SVGIG (reference sequence). This CDR3 region has 15 residues. CDR3: CARGGQGLDTGELFF. In DNA, the CDR3 is TGTGCCCGGGGGGGGCAGGGGTTGGACACCGGGGAGCTGTTTTTT.

A single count supports this clonotype. The chain links TRBV20-1 to TRBJ2-1, with unresolved D. Trimming stripped 7 bases from V and 5 bases from J, with 12 bases between. The germline V gene encodes CDR1 DFQATT and CDR2 SNEGSKA (reference sequence). The CDR3 length is 12 residues. CDR3 loop: CSGDDTNNEQFF. Here the CDR3 DNA reads TGCAGTGGTGACGACACGAACAATGAGCAGTTCTTC.

This rearrangement joins TRBV29-1 to TRBJ2-7; 9 bases fit TRBD1. The J segment lost 4 bases and the V segment lost 4 bases, leaving 2 bases of the junction unmatched. Germline V gene sequence: CDR1 SQVTM, CDR2 ANQGSEA. The CDR3 length is 12 residues. CDR3 DNA sequence: TGCAGCGTTGGACAGGGGGGATACGAGCAGTACTTC. Translation: CSVGQGGYEQYF.

This sequence joins TRBV5-1 and TRBJ1-1, with a weak D call TRBD1 (6 bases). Looked up from germline, CDR1 is SGHRS and CDR2 is YFSETQ. The ends were cut back, 7 bases at V and 3 bases at J, with 13 bases in the middle. The CDR3 totals 13 residues. The CDR3 DNA follows: TGCGCCAGCGTGGGGGCTGAGGACACTGAAGCTTTCTTT. Residues: CASVGAEDTEAFF.

This rearrangement joins TRBV29-1 to TRBJ2-5; a weak D match, TRBD2 (6 bases). Germline V lookup: CDR1 SQVTM, CDR2 ANQGSEA. The ends were cut back, 4 bases at V and 5 bases at J, with 14 bases in the middle. The CDR3 runs to 13 residues. Written as DNA, the CDR3 is TGCAGCGTTGTTTACCCGAGCGGGGAGACCCAGTACTTC. It yields the protein CSVVYPSGETQYF.

This sequence joins TRBV6-2 or TRBV6-3 and TRBJ2-2; D is uncertain. V gave up 2 bases and J gave up 0 bases, with 10 bases separating them. The CDR3 covers 16 residues. Germline V CDR1 and CDR2: MNHEY, SVGEGT. CDR3 coding DNA: TGTGCCAGCAGTTACATAGGGCCCCCGAACACCGGGGAGCTGTTTTTT. It specifies CASSYIGPPNTGELFF.

The chain couples TRBV6-2 or TRBV6-3 to TRBJ2-1; D is unresolved. Trimming shortened V by 4 bases and J by 0 bases, and 10 bases separated the two germline ends. This CDR3 is built from 15 residues. Germline V gene sequence: CDR1 MNHEY, CDR2 SVGEGT. The CDR3 nucleotides are TGTGCCAGCAGTTCCCAACAAGGCTCCTACAATGAGCAGTTCTTC. Encoded protein: CASSSQQGSYNEQFF.

The chain employs TRBV30 and TRBJ1-4; D not certain. V was trimmed by 2 bases and J by 3 bases, leaving 13 bases between them. Germline V gives CDR1 GTSNPN, CDR2 SVGIG (reference sequence). The CDR3 sequence is 15 residues long. The DNA for the CDR3 is TGTGCCTGGAGTCTAGATCGGGTGCCTAATGAAAAACTGTTTTTT. Encoded protein: CAWSLDRVPNEKLFF.

The rearrangement uses TRBV9 and TRBJ1-2; TRBD1 matches 8 bases. Germline values: CDR1 SGDLS, CDR2 YYNGEE. V shed 0 bases, J shed 1 base, and the junction held 11 bases outside the gene matches. The CDR3 extends over 18 amino acids. CDR3 sequence (DNA): TGTGCCAGCAGCGTAGGGACACCCGGGGACAGGATTAACTATGGCTACACCTTC. Residues: CASSVGTPGDRINYGYTF.

The V and J genes are TRBV20-1 and TRBJ2-3; 9 nucleotides agree with TRBD2. Germline V gene sequence: CDR1 DFQATT, CDR2 SNEGSKA (reference sequence). J gave up 6 bases and V 0 bases, and 7 bases lay outside the gene matches. The length of the CDR3 is 15 residues. The CDR3 spells CSARDLRGGADTQYF. The CDR3 bases are TGCAGTGCTAGAGATCTTCGCGGGGGGGCGGATACGCAGTATTTT.

The V call is TRBV4-1, the J call TRBJ1-1; the D is unclear. V was cut by 2 bases and J by 2 bases, with 12 bases left in between. Germline V CDR1 and CDR2: MGHRA, YSYEKL. The CDR3 totals 15 residues. The CDR3 sequence is CASSQKPDPNTEAFF. CDR3 DNA: TGCGCCAGCAGCCAAAAGCCAGACCCTAACACTGAAGCTTTCTTT.

V gene TRBV5-6 combines with J gene TRBJ2-7; D gene uncertain. The V end lost 5 bases, the J end lost 2 bases, and 17 bases lay between the germline ends. CDR3 length: 15 amino acids. Germline V lookup: CDR1 SGHDT, CDR2 YYEEEE. The CDR3 is CASSLPGPGAYEQYF. DNA of the CDR3: TGTGCCAGCAGTCTACCAGGACCGGGCGCCTACGAGCAGTACTTC.

The chain uses TRBV20-1 and TRBJ2-7; a possible D gene is TRBD2 (6 bases). CDR3 length: 14 amino acids. CDR1 is DFQATT, CDR2 SNEGSKA, per germline (reference sequence). Deletions cut 0 bases from V and 6 bases from J, with 15 bases between. CDR3 coding DNA: TGCAGTGCTAGAGATGGGGCGACAGCGGGCGAGCAGTACTTC. This gives the protein CSARDGATAGEQYF.

The V gene is TRBV27, the J gene TRBJ2-5, with 12 bases fitting TRBD1. The CDR3 is 16 residues long. From germline, CDR1 is MNHEY and CDR2 SMNVEV (reference sequence). V gave up 5 bases and J gave up 5 bases; unmatched junction bases: 9. CDR3 sequence: CASSVRDRGRVETQYF. The CDR3 nucleotides read TGTGCCAGCAGTGTTAGGGACAGGGGGCGCGTGGAGACCCAGTACTTC.

The CDR3 DNA reads as TGCAGTGCTAGAACACTTCTTGACAGGGGCGGAGGAGCTGGAAACACCATATATTTT. It yields the protein CSARTLLDRGGGAGNTIYF. The J gene is TRBJ1-3, the V gene TRBV20-1; 8 bases align to TRBD1. After removal of 2 bases from V and 2 bases from J, the junction contained 17 bases not matched to a gene. The V gene's germline CDR1 is DFQATT and CDR2 SNEGSKA (reference sequence). This CDR3 has 19 residues.

This clonotype was found once. The chain links TRBV3-1 to TRBJ2-3, with 7 bases matching TRBD2. Germline V lookup: CDR1 LGHDT, CDR2 YNNKEL (reference sequence). V lost 5 bases and J lost 2; bases outside the gene matches: 10. The CDR3 has 16 amino acids. CDR3 loop: CASSFFSRGTTDTQYF. The CDR3 DNA is TGTGCCAGCAGCTTCTTCTCGCGGGGGACCACAGATACGCAGTATTTT.